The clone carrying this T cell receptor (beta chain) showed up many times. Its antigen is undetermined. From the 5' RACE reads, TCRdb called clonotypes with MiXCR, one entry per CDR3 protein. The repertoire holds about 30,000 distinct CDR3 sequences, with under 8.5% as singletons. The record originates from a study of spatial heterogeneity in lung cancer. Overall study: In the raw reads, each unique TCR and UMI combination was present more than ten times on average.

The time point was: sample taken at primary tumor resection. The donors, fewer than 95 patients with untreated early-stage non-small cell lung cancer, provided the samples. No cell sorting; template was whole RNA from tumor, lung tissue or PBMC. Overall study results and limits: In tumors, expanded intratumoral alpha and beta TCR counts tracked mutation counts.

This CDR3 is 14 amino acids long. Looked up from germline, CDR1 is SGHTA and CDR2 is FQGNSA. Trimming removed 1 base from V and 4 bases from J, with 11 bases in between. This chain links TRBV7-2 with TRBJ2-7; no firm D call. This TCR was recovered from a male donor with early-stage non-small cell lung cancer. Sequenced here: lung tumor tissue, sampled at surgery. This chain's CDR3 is CASSLGQREYEQYF. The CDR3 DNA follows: TGTGCCAGCAGCTTAGGGCAGAGAGAATACGAGCAGTACTTC.